These 27 T cell receptor beta chains were sequenced from one sample in a study of blood T cell repertoires in COVID-19. Only in-frame clones appear in the TCRdb table, and some are missing; sequencing was by immunoSEQ multiplex PCR. The repertoire includes approximately 87,000 clones, 70% to 90% of them detected once, and roughly 15% sits in the top ten. Sequencing was done on a sample of peripheral blood. The receptors shown here come from a woman of 80 years or more with acute or convalescent COVID-19.

The rearrangement joins TRBV2 to TRBJ1-3; TRBD1 aligns across 8 bases. The germline V gene encodes CDR1 SNHLY and CDR2 FYNNEI. This CDR3 spans 15 amino acids. Losses at the gene ends were 3 bases for V and 4 bases for J; bases not matched to a gene: 5. The CDR3 here is CASSEDRVGGNTIYF. Written as DNA, the CDR3 is TGTGCCAGCAGTGAGGACAGGGTAGGAGGAAACACCATATATTTT. The complete variable domain, with remaining parts taken from reference TRBV2 and TRBJ1-3, reads EPEVTQTPSHQVTQMGQEVILRCVPISNHLYFYWYRQILGQKVEFLVSFYNNEISEKSEIFDDQFSVERPDGSNFTLKIRSTKLEDSAMYFCASSEDRVGGNTIYFGEGSWLTVV.

The chain recombines TRBV5-1 with TRBJ1-2; 9 positions agree with TRBD1. J was trimmed by 2 bases and V by 4 bases; bases with no gene match: 6. Germline lookup yields CDR1 SGHRS and CDR2 YFSETQ. CDR3 length equals 15 residues. CDR3 sequence: CASSPGTGKNYGYTF. CDR3 sequence (DNA): TGCGCCAGCAGCCCTGGGACAGGGAAGAACTATGGCTACACCTTC.

V is TRBV28 and J is TRBJ1-3; 10 bases are shared with TRBD1. The V gene end was trimmed by 5 bases and the J gene end by 0 bases; junction bases not matched to a gene: 13. This CDR3 comprises 19 residues. Germline CDR1 MDHEN, CDR2 SYDVKM. The CDR3 reads CASSAPGQGIGSSGNTIYF. The CDR3 bases are TGTGCCAGCAGTGCCCCGGGACAGGGGATTGGAAGCTCTGGAAACACCATATATTTT.

The rearrangement joins TRBV29-1 to TRBJ2-5; perhaps TRBD2 as D (5 bases). Trimming took 8 bases from V and 4 from J, leaving 20 bases between them. The CDR3 consists of 14 residues. CDR1 is SQVTM and CDR2 is ANQGSEA in the germline V gene. The CDR3 DNA reads as TGCAGCCCGCGTAAGGCCGCCGGGGTAGAGACCCAGTACTTC. This translates into CSPRKAAGVETQYF.

A few counts support this clone. V usage is TRBV3-1 (or the pseudogene TRBV3-2) and J usage is TRBJ1-2, with TRBD1 identical over 8 bases. The CDR3 covers 15 residues. Germline CDR1 and CDR2: LGHDT and YNNKEL (reference sequence). V gave up 5 bases and J gave up 3 bases; unmatched junction bases: 8. The DNA for the CDR3 is TGTGCCAGCAGCTACCAGGACAGGGCCCACTATGGCTACACCTTC. It encodes CASSYQDRAHYGYTF.

The V call is TRBV11-3, the J call TRBJ1-2; D remains ambiguous. Germline lookup yields CDR1 SGHNT and CDR2 YENEEA. The CDR3 runs to 12 residues. V was cut by 1 base and J by 7 bases, with 7 bases left in between. The CDR3: CASSLAGGGYTF. The CDR3 DNA reads TGTGCCAGCAGCTTAGCAGGTGGTGGCTACACCTTC.

This clone has only one observation. The CDR3, as DNA: TGTGCCAGCAGCTTTCCAGGGGCGGTTCAGCCCCAGCATTTT. Encoded protein: CASSFPGAVQPQHF. V and J are TRBV7-9 and TRBJ1-5; a weak D match, TRBD1 (6 bases). Germline V CDR1 and CDR2: SEHNR, FQNEAQ (reference sequence). V lost 3 bases to trimming and J lost 6 bases, with 12 bases between them. This CDR3 has 14 amino acids.

The genes are TRBV24-1 and TRBJ1-2; weak D call: TRBD1 (5 bases). Trimming left V 4 bases short and J 7 bases short, with 15 bases between. This CDR3 comprises 14 residues. The germline V gene encodes CDR1 KGHDR and CDR2 SFDVKD. CDR3 sequence reads: CATSDPSGAFGYTF. As DNA, the CDR3 is TGTGCCACCAGTGACCCGAGTGGGGCCTTTGGCTACACCTTC.

The count of this clone is one. This chain uses TRBV7-9 with TRBJ2-4; no definite D call. This CDR3 comprises 14 residues. Trimming pared 1 base from V and 3 bases from J, leaving 7 bases between. Germline CDR1 is SEHNR and CDR2 is FQNEAQ (reference sequence). The chain's CDR3 is CASSLGGVKNIQYF. CDR3 in DNA: TGTGCCAGCAGCTTAGGAGGAGTCAAAAACATTCAGTACTTC.

The chain couples TRBV18 to TRBJ2-7; D is unclear. The V gene's germline CDR1 is KGHSH and CDR2 LQKENI. The CDR3 length is 13 residues. Trimming removed 6 bases from V and 2 bases from J, with 11 bases in between. The chain's CDR3 is CASSGSTAYEQYF. CDR3 nucleotides: TGTGCCAGCTCCGGGTCGACGGCCTACGAGCAGTACTTC.

The chain uses TRBV28 and TRBJ2-2; TRBD2 aligns across 15 bases. The CDR3 loop spans 19 amino acids. J lost 1 base, V lost 6 bases, and 9 bases had no gene match. CDR1 and CDR2 (germline): MDHEN, SYDVKM. CDR3 residues: CASRSPGLAGGKNTGELFF. CDR3 nucleotide sequence: TGTGCCAGCAGGTCACCGGGACTAGCGGGGGGAAAGAACACCGGGGAGCTGTTTTTT.

The chain combines TRBV19 with TRBJ2-3, with TRBD2 matching over 9 bases. The V segment lost 3 bases and the J segment 1 base; nucleotides outside the gene matches: 5. CDR1 and CDR2 from the germline V gene are LNHDA and SQIVND (reference sequence). The length of the CDR3 is 16 residues. CDR3 region: CASSIFRTSGTDTQYF. In DNA, the CDR3 is TGTGCCAGTAGTATCTTTCGGACTAGCGGCACAGATACGCAGTATTTT.

The CDR3 loop reads CASSAAQGGNTIYF. The CDR3 region has the DNA TGTGCCAGCAGCGCTGCCCAGGGGGGAAACACCATATATTTT. The V and J genes are TRBV28 and TRBJ1-3, with D perhaps matching TRBD1 (6 bases). The V gene lost 6 bases and the J gene lost 4 bases, with 13 bases spanning the gap. The CDR3 has 14 residues. Germline CDR1 is MDHEN and CDR2 is SYDVKM.

This chain joins TRBV13 and TRBJ2-1; no clear D. CDR1 PRHDT and CDR2 FYEKMQ come from the germline V gene (reference sequence). The CDR3 runs to 14 residues. Deletions cut 4 bases from V and 2 bases from J, with 9 bases between. The CDR3 protein is CASSSTETYNEQFF. The CDR3 coding sequence is TGTGCCAGCAGCTCAACTGAGACCTACAATGAGCAGTTCTTC.

V and J are TRBV7-9 and TRBJ2-2, with D tentatively TRBD1 (5 bases). V lost 2 bases to trimming and J lost 1 base, with 14 bases between them. Germline V gene lookup returns CDR1 SEHNR and CDR2 FQNEAQ (reference sequence). The CDR3 totals 17 residues. The CDR3 spells CASSLYMGQGNTGELFF. Written as DNA, the CDR3 is TGTGCCAGCAGCTTATATATGGGGCAGGGGAACACCGGGGAGCTGTTTTTT.

This rearrangement joins TRBV7-9 to TRBJ2-3, with 12 bases matching TRBD2. The CDR3 has 17 amino acids. The V gene's germline CDR1 is SEHNR and CDR2 FQNEAQ (reference sequence). V was pared by 5 bases and J by 4 bases, with 10 bases of the junction left unmatched. Written as DNA, the CDR3 is TGTGCCAGCAGCACCCCTAGCGGGGGGGCCCCCGCAGATACGCAGTATTTT. Amino acid sequence: CASSTPSGGAPADTQYF. Drawing the rest from reference TRBV7-9 and TRBJ2-3, the complete variable domain is DTGVSQNPRHKITKRGQNVTFRCDPISEHNRLYWYRQTLGQGPEFLTYFQNEAQLEKSRLLSDRFSAERPKGSFSTLEIQRTEQGDSAMYLCASSTPSGGAPADTQYFGPGTRLTVL.

This rearrangement joins TRBV7-8 to TRBJ1-2; a weak D match, TRBD1 (5 bases). Per germline, CDR1 SGHVS and CDR2 FQNEAQ. The CDR3 runs 16 residues. Trimming left V 0 bases short and J 5 bases short, with 16 bases between. The CDR3 loop reads CASSLAVGGEAYGYTF. CDR3 nucleotide sequence: TGTGCCAGCAGCTTAGCGGTCGGGGGGGAGGCGTATGGCTACACCTTC. Drawing the rest from reference TRBV7-8 and TRBJ1-2, the complete variable domain is GAGVSQSPRYKVAKRGQDVALRCDPISGHVSLFWYQQALGQGPEFLTYFQNEAQLDKSGLPSDRFFAERPEGSVSTLKIQRTQQEDSAVYLCASSLAVGGEAYGYTFGSGTRLTVV.

Comments on this clone: This sequence may be a read error, since a much larger clone differs from it by one base. This CDR3 is also generated by other DNA sequences in the sample. The chain is built from TRBV5-4 and TRBJ2-2; TRBD2 matches at 9 bases. Germline lookup yields CDR1 SGHNT and CDR2 YYREEE (reference sequence). This CDR3 is built from 18 residues. Trimming removed 10 bases from V and 7 bases from J; junction bases left unmatched: 23. The CDR3 loop reads CARRPTRGAGGRNGELFF. In nucleotides, the CDR3 is TGTGCCCGCCGCCCAACCCGGGGGGCGGGGGGGCGGAACGGGGAGCTGTTTTTT.

The chain employs TRBV4-1 and TRBJ2-3, with TRBD1 matching over 9 bases. The length of the CDR3 is 17 residues. Trimming removed 0 bases from V and 4 bases from J; junction bases left unmatched: 8. CDR1 MGHRA and CDR2 YSYEKL come from the germline V gene. Written as DNA, the CDR3 is TGCGCCAGCAGCCAAGATAAAGGGACAGGGTTTTCAGATACGCAGTATTTT. Residues: CASSQDKGTGFSDTQYF.

The rearrangement uses TRBV9 and TRBJ2-2; D not resolved. Deletions cut 3 bases from V and 6 bases from J, with 9 bases between. CDR3 length: 13 amino acids. CDR1 SGDLS and CDR2 YYNGEE come from the germline V gene. This chain's CDR3 is CASSGLSPGELFF. The CDR3 DNA sequence: TGTGCCAGCAGCGGTCTTAGTCCCGGGGAGCTGTTTTTT.

The chain uses TRBV28 and TRBJ1-6, with TRBD1 matching over 8 bases. Unmatched junction bases numbered 5, after V lost 1 base and J lost 9 bases. The germline CDR1 and CDR2 sequences are MDHEN and SYDVKM. The CDR3 totals 15 residues. The CDR3 reads CASSLLRTGRSPLHF. The CDR3 coding sequence is TGTGCCAGCAGTTTATTACGGACAGGGCGTTCACCCCTCCACTTT.

V usage is TRBV19 and J usage is TRBJ2-5; 8 positions agree with TRBD2. The J segment lost 3 bases and the V segment lost 9 bases, leaving 6 bases of the junction unmatched. The germline gives CDR1 LNHDA, CDR2 SQIVND (reference sequence). CDR3 length equals 13 residues. CDR3 residues: CASSGGPKETQYF. CDR3 in DNA: TGTGCCAGCTCGGGGGGGCCGAAAGAGACCCAGTACTTC.

This clone has a single count. The V gene is TRBV3-1 (or the pseudogene TRBV3-2), the J gene TRBJ1-5; 7 bases are shared with TRBD1. CDR1 and CDR2 from the germline V gene are LGHDT and YNNKEL (reference sequence). With 10 bases clipped from V and 10 bases from J, the junction kept 13 bases outside the gene matches. The CDR3 totals 13 residues. The CDR3 spells CATSEGASGPQHF. The CDR3, as DNA: TGTGCCACTTCGGAGGGGGCGAGTGGACCCCAGCATTTT.

This CDR3 reads CASSHGLAGNNEQFF. CDR3 bases: TGTGCCAGCAGCCACGGACTAGCGGGTAACAATGAGCAGTTCTTC. V usage is TRBV2 and J usage is TRBJ2-1; 11 bases align to TRBD2. CDR3 size: 15 residues. J lost 5 bases, V lost 6 bases, and 6 bases had no gene match. Germline values: CDR1 SNHLY, CDR2 FYNNEI.

The chain couples TRBV28 to TRBJ2-7; 10 bases align to TRBD1. Germline trimming cut 7 bases from V and 2 bases from J; bases unmatched to any gene: 8. The CDR3 totals 15 residues. Per the germline V gene, CDR1 is MDHEN and CDR2 is SYDVKM. CDR3: CASTPAGTGAYEQYF. The CDR3 DNA follows: TGTGCCAGCACTCCCGCCGGGACAGGGGCCTACGAGCAGTACTTC.

The chain uses TRBV11-2 and TRBJ2-2, with D unclear. Trimming shortened V by 5 bases and J by 10 bases, and 8 bases separated the two germline ends. CDR3 size: 11 residues. CDR1 SGHAT and CDR2 FQNNGV come from the germline V gene. The CDR3 is CASSQAMELFF. In DNA, the CDR3 is TGTGCCAGCAGCCAAGCGATGGAGCTGTTTTTT. The full variable domain, in which reference TRBV11-2 and TRBJ2-2 provide the parts outside the CDR3, is EAGVAQSPRYKIIEKRQSVAFWCNPISGHATLYWYQQILGQGPKLLIQFQNNGVVDDSQLPKDRFSAERLKGVDSTLKIQPAKLEDSAVYLCASSQAMELFFGEGSRLTVL.

The genes are TRBV5-1 and TRBJ2-1; D may be TRBD2 (5 bases). V shed 3 bases and J shed 0 bases, with 10 bases lying between them. Germline V CDR1 and CDR2: SGHRS, YFSETQ. The CDR3 extends over 15 amino acids. The CDR3 spells CASSSDYTSYNEQFF. CDR3 in DNA: TGCGCCAGCAGCTCCGACTACACCTCCTACAATGAGCAGTTCTTC.